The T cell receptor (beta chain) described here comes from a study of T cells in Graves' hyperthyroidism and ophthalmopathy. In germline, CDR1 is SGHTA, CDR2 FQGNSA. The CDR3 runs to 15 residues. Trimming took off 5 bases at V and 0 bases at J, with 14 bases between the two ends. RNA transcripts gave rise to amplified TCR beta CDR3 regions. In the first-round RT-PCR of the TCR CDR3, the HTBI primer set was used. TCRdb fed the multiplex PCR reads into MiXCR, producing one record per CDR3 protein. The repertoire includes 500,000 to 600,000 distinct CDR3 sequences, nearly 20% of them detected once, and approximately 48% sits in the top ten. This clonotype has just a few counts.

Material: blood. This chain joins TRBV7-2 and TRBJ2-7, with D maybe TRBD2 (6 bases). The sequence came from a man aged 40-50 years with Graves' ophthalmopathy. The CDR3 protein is CASSGGTVSSYEQYF. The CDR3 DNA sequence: TGTGCCAGCAGCGGCGGGACGGTAAGCTCCTACGAGCAGTACTTC.